This T cell receptor beta chain was captured by sequencing in a study of blood T cells in healthy people across ages. Study-wide findings and caveats: Unknown donor CMV status possibly confounded expanded clonotype changes. Percentage of naive T cells showed a strong correlation with TCR beta diversity.

The use of a sample-barcoded 5' primer and a J-beta primer mix characterized a second PCR of roughly 6 to 11 cycles. From the 5' RACE reads, TCRdb called clonotypes with MiXCR, one entry per CDR3 protein. This sample has about 640,000 distinct CDR3 sequences, with 35% to 50% found just once. Germline V gene sequence: CDR1 SQVTM, CDR2 ANQGSEA. CDR3 length: 12 amino acids. Turning to this clonotype: Its antigen is still unknown. Sequence at one end of the junction differs from germline and may be a read error.

The source material was blood. The origin of this receptor is a man older than 75 in good health. This chain joins TRBV29-1 and TRBJ2-5; 7 nucleotides line up with TRBD1. For the CDR3, the DNA is TGCAGCGTTGGAAGGGGGCAAGAGGCCCAGTACTTC. Translated: CSVGRGQEAQYF. Based on the CDR3 plus reference TRBV29-1 and TRBJ2-5, the full variable domain is SAVISQKPSRDICQRGTSLTIQCQVDSQVTMMFWYRQQPGQSLTLIATANQGSEATYESGFVIDKFPISRPNLTFSTLTVSNMSPEDSSIYLCSVGRGQEAQYFGPGTRLLVL.